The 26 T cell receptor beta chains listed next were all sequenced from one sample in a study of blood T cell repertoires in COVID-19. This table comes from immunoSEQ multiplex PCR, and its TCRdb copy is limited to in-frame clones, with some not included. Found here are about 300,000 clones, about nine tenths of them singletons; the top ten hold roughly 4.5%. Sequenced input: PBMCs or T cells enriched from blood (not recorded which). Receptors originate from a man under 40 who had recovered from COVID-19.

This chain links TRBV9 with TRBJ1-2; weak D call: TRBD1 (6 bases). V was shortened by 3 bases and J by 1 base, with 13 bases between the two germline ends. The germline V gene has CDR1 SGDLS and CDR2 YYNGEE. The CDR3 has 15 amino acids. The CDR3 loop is CASSGYRDYNYGYTF. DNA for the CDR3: TGTGCCAGCAGCGGTTACAGGGACTATAACTATGGCTACACCTTC.

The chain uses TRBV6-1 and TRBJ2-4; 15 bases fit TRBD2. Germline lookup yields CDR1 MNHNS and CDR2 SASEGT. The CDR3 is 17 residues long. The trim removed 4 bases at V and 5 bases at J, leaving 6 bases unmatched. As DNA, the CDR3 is TGTGCCAGCAGTGCTTTCGGGACTAGCGGGAGGCAAAACATTCAGTACTTC. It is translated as CASSAFGTSGRQNIQYF.

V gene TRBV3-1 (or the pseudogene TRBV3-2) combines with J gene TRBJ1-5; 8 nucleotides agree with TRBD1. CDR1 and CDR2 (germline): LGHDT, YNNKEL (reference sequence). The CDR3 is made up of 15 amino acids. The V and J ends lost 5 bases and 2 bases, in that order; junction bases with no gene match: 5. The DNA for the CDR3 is TGTGCCAGCAGCTCAGGGGGCGTTGGCAATCAGCCCCAGCATTTT. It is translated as CASSSGGVGNQPQHF.

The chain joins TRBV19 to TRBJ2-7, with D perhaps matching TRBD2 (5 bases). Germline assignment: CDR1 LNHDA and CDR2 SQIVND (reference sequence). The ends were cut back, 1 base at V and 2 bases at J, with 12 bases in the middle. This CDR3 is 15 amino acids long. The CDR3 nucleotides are TGTGCCAGTAGTATAGGTAGCGAATGGGCCTACGAGCAGTACTTC. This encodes CASSIGSEWAYEQYF.

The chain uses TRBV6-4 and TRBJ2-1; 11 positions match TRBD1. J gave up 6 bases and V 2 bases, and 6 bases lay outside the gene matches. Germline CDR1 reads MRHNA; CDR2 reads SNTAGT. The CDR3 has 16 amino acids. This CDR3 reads CASSDLTGTGGNEQFF. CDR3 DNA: TGTGCCAGCAGTGACCTTACCGGGACAGGGGGCAATGAGCAGTTCTTC.

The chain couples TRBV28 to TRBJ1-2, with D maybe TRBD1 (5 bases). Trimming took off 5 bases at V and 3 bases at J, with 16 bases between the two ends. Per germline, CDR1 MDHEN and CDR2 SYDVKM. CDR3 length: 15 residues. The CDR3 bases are TGTGCCAGCAGTCGGTGGGGCAGAGCTGACTATGGCTACACCTTC. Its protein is CASSRWGRADYGYTF.

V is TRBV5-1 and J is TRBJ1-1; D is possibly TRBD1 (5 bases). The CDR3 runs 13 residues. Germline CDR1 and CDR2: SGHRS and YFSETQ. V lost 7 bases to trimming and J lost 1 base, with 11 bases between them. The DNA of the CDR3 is TGCGCCAGCTCAACGACAGCGAACACTGAAGCTTTCTTT. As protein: CASSTTANTEAFF.

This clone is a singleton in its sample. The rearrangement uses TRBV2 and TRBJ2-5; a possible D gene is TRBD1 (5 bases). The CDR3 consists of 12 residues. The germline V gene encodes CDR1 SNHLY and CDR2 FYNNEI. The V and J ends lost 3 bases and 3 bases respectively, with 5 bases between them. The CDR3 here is CASSETEETQYF. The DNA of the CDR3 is TGTGCCAGCAGTGAGACAGAAGAGACCCAGTACTTC.

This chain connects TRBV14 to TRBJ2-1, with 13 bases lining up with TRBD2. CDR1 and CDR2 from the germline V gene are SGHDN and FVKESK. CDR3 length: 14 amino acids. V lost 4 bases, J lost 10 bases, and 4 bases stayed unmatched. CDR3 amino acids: CASSPLAGGTEQFF. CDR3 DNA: TGTGCCAGCAGCCCACTAGCGGGAGGGACAGAGCAGTTCTTC.

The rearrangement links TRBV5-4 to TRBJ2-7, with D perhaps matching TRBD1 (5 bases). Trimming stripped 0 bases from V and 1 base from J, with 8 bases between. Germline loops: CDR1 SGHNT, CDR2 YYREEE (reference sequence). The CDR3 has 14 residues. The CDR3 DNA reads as TGTGCCAGCAGCTTGGCCTACAGGTCCTACGAGCAGTACTTC. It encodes CASSLAYRSYEQYF.

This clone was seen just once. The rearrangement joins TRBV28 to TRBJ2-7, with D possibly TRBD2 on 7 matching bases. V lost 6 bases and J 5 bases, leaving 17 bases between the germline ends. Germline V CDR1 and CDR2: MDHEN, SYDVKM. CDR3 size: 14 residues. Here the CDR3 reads CASSYNGGGHEQYF. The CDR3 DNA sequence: TGTGCCAGCAGCTACAACGGCGGGGGCCACGAGCAGTACTTC.

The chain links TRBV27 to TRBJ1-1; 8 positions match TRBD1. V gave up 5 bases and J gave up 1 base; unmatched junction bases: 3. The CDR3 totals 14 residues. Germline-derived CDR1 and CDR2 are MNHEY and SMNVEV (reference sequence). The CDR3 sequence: CASSPGTGNTEAFF. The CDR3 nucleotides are TGTGCCAGCAGTCCAGGGACAGGGAACACTGAAGCTTTCTTT.

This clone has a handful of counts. The CDR3: CASSLNRGGNEQFF. The DNA for the CDR3 is TGTGCCAGCAGCTTAAACAGGGGCGGGAATGAGCAGTTCTTC. The J gene is TRBJ2-1, the V gene TRBV11-3, with 7 nucleotides matching TRBD1. With V trimmed by 2 bases and J by 7 bases, 5 bases remained unmatched. CDR1 is SGHNT and CDR2 is YENEEA in the germline V gene. The CDR3 loop spans 14 amino acids.

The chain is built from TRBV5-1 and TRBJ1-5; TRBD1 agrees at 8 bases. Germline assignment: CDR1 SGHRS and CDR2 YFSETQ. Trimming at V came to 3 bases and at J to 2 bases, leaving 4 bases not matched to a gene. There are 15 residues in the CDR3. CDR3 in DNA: TGCGCCAGCAGCTGGACGACAGGGGGCAATCAGCCCCAGCATTTT. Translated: CASSWTTGGNQPQHF.

Here the CDR3 reads CSGTRGTEAFF. The CDR3 nucleotides are TGCAGCGGCACGCGGGGAACTGAAGCTTTCTTT. The chain couples TRBV29-1 to TRBJ1-1; D not certain. CDR1 is SQVTM, CDR2 ANQGSEA, per germline. The CDR3 is 11 residues long. Trimming stripped 7 bases from V and 5 bases from J, with 11 bases between.

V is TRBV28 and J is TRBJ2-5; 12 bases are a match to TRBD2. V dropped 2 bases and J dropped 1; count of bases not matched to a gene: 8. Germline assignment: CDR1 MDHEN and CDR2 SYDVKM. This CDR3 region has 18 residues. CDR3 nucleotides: TGTGCCAGCAGTTTAACCCTCCTAGCGGGAGGGCGCCAAGAGACCCAGTACTTC. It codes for CASSLTLLAGGRQETQYF.

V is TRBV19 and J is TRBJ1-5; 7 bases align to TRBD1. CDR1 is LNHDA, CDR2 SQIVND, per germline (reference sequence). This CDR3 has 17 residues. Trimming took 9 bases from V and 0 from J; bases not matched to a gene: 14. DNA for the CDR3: TGTGCCAGCGAACAGGGGTCCCTCAGCATTAGCAATCAGCCCCAGCATTTT. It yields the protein CASEQGSLSISNQPQHF.

Here the CDR3 DNA reads TGTGCCAGCAGTACAGGGCGATCTAATGAAAAACTGTTTTTT. As protein: CASSTGRSNEKLFF. V is TRBV2 and J is TRBJ1-4; perhaps TRBD1 as D (6 bases). Germline CDR1 and CDR2: SNHLY and FYNNEI. V lost 5 bases and J 3 bases, leaving 10 bases between the germline ends. This CDR3 contains 14 residues.

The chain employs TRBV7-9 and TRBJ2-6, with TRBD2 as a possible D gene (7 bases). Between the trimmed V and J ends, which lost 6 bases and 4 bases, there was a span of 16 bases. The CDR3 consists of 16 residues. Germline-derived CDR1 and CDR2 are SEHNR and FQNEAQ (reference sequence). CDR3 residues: CASRGGVPLGANVLTF. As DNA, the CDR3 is TGTGCCAGCAGAGGGGGGGTTCCACTAGGGGCCAACGTCCTGACTTTC.

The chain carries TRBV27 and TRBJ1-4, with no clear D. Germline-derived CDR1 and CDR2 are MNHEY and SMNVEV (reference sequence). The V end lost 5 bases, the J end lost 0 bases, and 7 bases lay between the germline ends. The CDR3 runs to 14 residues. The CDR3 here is CASSPVATNEKLFF. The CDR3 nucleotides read TGTGCCAGCAGTCCAGTTGCAACTAATGAAAAACTGTTTTTT. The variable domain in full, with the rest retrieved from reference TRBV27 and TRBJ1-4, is EAQVTQNPRYLITVTGKKLTVTCSQNMNHEYMSWYRQDPGLGLRQIYYSMNVEVTDKGDVPEGYKVSRKEKRNFPLILESPSPNQTSLYFCASSPVATNEKLFFGSGTQLSVL.

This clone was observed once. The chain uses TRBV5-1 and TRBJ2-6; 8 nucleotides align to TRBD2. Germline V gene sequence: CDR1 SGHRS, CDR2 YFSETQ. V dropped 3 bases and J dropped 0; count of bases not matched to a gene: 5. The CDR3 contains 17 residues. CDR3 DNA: TGCGCCAGCAGCTATAGCGGGGTAGACTCTGGGGCCAACGTCCTGACTTTC. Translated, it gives CASSYSGVDSGANVLTF. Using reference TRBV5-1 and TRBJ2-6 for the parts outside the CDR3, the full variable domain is KAGVTQTPRYLIKTRGQQVTLSCSPISGHRSVSWYQQTPGQGLQFLFEYFSETQRNKGNFPGRFSGRQFSNSRSEMNVSTLELGDSALYLCASSYSGVDSGANVLTFGAGSRLTVL.

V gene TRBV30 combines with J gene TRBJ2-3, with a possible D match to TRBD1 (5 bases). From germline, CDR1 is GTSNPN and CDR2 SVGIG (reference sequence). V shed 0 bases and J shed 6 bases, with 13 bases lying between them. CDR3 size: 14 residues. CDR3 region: CAWSVRARTDTQYF. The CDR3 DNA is TGTGCCTGGAGTGTCAGGGCCCGGACGGATACGCAGTATTTT.

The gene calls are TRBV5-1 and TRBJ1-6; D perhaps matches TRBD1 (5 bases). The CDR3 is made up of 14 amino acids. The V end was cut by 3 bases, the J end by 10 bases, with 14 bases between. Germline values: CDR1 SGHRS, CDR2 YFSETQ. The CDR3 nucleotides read TGCGCCAGCAGCTCCGCGGGGCTGGGGTCACCCCTCCACTTT. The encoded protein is CASSSAGLGSPLHF.

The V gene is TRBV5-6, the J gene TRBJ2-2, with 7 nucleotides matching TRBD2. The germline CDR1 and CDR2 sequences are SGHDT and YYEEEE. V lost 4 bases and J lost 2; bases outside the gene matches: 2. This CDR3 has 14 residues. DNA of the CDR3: TGTGCCAGCAGCCGACTAGCAAACACCGGGGAGCTGTTTTTT. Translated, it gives CASSRLANTGELFF.

This CDR3 is CASSLSTGNKQYF. The CDR3 DNA sequence: TGTGCCAGCAGTTTATCCACAGGGAACAAGCAGTACTTC. The rearrangement joins TRBV27 to TRBJ2-7; D possibly corresponds to TRBD1 (6 bases). V lost 0 bases and J 8 bases, leaving 11 bases between the germline ends. The germline gives CDR1 MNHEY, CDR2 SMNVEV (reference sequence). CDR3 length: 13 residues.

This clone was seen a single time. The CDR3 sequence: CASNFGDYGYTF. The DNA for the CDR3 is TGTGCCAGTAACTTCGGGGACTATGGCTACACCTTC. The chain employs TRBV19 and TRBJ1-2; D not certain. Trimming cost V 7 bases and J 3 bases, with 9 bases left between them. This CDR3 comprises 12 residues. Germline CDR1 reads LNHDA; CDR2 reads SQIVND (reference sequence).